This T cell receptor (beta chain) was sequenced for a study of blood T cell repertoires in COVID-19. Study as a whole: Acute-phase and convalescent COVID-19 samples originated in the United States, Italy and Spain.

Assay: immunoSEQ multiplex PCR; the TCRdb copy retains only in-frame clones and omits some. The sample lists hundreds of thousands of clones, over 85% occurring once. V was cut by 10 bases and J by 8 bases, with 17 bases left in between. Per the germline V gene, CDR1 is MNHEY and CDR2 is SVGAGI. The CDR3 has 12 amino acids. The TCR was taken from a woman between 45 and 60 years old who had been exposed to COVID-19. Sequencing was done on a sample of PBMCs or T cells enriched from blood (not recorded which). The V gene is TRBV6-5, the J gene TRBJ1-2; D gene ambiguous. The CDR3 reads CATKDGVGGYTF. The CDR3 region has the DNA TGTGCCACAAAGGACGGGGTTGGAGGCTACACCTTC.